A selection of T cell receptor beta chains follows, all from one sample in a study of blood T cell repertoires in COVID-19. The protocol was immunoSEQ multiplex PCR, while the TCRdb copy is restricted to in-frame clones and leaves out a portion. This sample yields about 200,000 clones, of which more than 65% are seen a single time; approximately 10% belongs to the top ten. The source material was peripheral blood. The source is a man aged 50 to 60 with active or convalescent COVID-19. Each CDR3 is given with its conserved first and last residue. D genes are given only for firm matches. Clone size is shown for a subset of rows, as once, few, many or a class of expanded clone.

D,V,size,J,CDR3,DNA
TRBD1,TRBV2,few,TRBJ2-5,CASSLSLFYTTGMEQETQYF,TGTGCCAGCAGCCTCTCCCTTTTTTATACGACAGGGATGGAGCAAGAGACCCAGTACTTC
TRBD1,TRBV4-3,.,TRBJ1-2,CASSQDFWTGDYGYTF,TGCGCCAGCAGCCAAGATTTTTGGACAGGGGATTATGGCTACACCTTC
.,TRBV2,once,TRBJ2-1,CASSVRGSYNEQFF,TGTGCCAGCAGTGTCAGGGGCTCCTACAATGAGCAGTTCTTC
.,TRBV11-3,.,TRBJ2-2,CASSSSTVNPRELFF,TGTGCCAGCAGCTCCAGCACAGTAAACCCCCGGGAGCTGTTTTTT
TRBD1,TRBV27,.,TRBJ1-1,CASSTDRGFSNEAFF,TGTGCCAGCAGTACGGACAGGGGCTTTTCCAATGAAGCTTTCTTT
.,TRBV27,once,TRBJ1-2,CASRRDYVDGYTF,TGTGCCAGCAGACGGGACTATGTTGATGGCTACACCTTC
TRBD1,TRBV28,.,TRBJ1-1,CASVPIQGARTEAFF,TGTGCCAGCGTACCTATACAGGGGGCAAGGACTGAAGCTTTCTTT
TRBD2,TRBV6-5,.,TRBJ2-2,CASTRGDAGELFF,TGTGCCAGCACACGGGGGGACGCCGGGGAGCTGTTTTTT
.,TRBV28,.,TRBJ1-1,CASSPPTRNEAFF,TGTGCCAGCAGTCCTCCCACCAGAAATGAAGCTTTCTTT
.,TRBV9,.,TRBJ1-2,CASSARRDGPHTF,TGTGCCAGCAGCGCGAGGCGAGACGGCCCTCACACCTTC
.,TRBV6-6,once,TRBJ1-1,CASSYQGTNTEAFF,TGTGCCAGCAGTTATCAGGGGACGAACACTGAAGCTTTCTTT
TRBD2,TRBV4-2,.,TRBJ2-3,CASSQVKAGGSTDTQYF,TGTGCCAGCAGCCAAGTCAAGGCGGGGGGGTCAACAGATACGCAGTATTTT
TRBD1,TRBV2,few,TRBJ2-3,CASSEAGQGTDTQYF,TGTGCCAGCAGTGAAGCGGGACAGGGGACAGATACGCAGTATTTT
.,TRBV18,.,TRBJ1-6,CASSPQRSENSPLHF,TGTGCCAGCTCACCTCAGAGGTCGGAAAATTCACCCCTCCACTTT
.,TRBV5-1,.,TRBJ1-2,CASSLLGRGSGGYTF,TGCGCCAGCAGCTTGCTCGGGAGGGGATCTGGCGGCTACACCTTC
.,TRBV28,once,TRBJ1-3,CARGGLGHGNTIYF,TGTGCCAGGGGGGGGCTTGGTCATGGAAACACCATATATTTT
TRBD2,TRBV5-1,.,TRBJ2-1,CASSSPLTSGGGNEQFF,TGCGCCAGCAGCTCCCCCTTGACTAGCGGGGGGGGTAATGAGCAGTTCTTC
.,TRBV3-1/TRBV3-2,.,TRBJ2-3,CASSLRTGTSDTQYF,TGTGCCAGCAGCCTCCGGACGGGGACTTCAGATACGCAGTATTTT
.,TRBV6-5,.,TRBJ2-6,CASSSPGSSGANVLTF,TGTGCCAGCAGTTCCCCCGGTAGCTCTGGGGCCAACGTCCTGACTTTC
.,TRBV9,.,TRBJ2-1,CASTPSGSYNEQFF,TGTGCCAGCACTCCGAGCGGCTCCTACAATGAGCAGTTCTTC
TRBD2,TRBV5-5,.,TRBJ2-3,CASSLGLAGGTYTQYF,TGTGCCAGCAGCTTGGGGCTAGCGGGGGGCACGTATACGCAGTATTTT
.,TRBV7-9,.,TRBJ2-2,CASSIRGPGELFF,TGTGCCAGCAGCATCAGGGGTCCCGGGGAGCTGTTTTTT
.,TRBV6-2/TRBV6-3,.,TRBJ2-5,CASSYSYDASSGYQETQYF,TGTGCCAGCAGTTACTCGTACGACGCTAGCTCGGGTTACCAAGAGACCCAGTACTTC